The 21 T cell receptor beta chains below come from one sample, sequenced in a study of shared clonotypes between healthy human individuals. Sequenced by immunoSEQ multiplex PCR; TCRdb stores in-frame clones only, minus some. Among 450,000 to 500,000 clones listed, approximately 82% were seen once. The sample comprised PBMCs. The receptors shown here come from a woman in her thirties or forties in good health. Some clones in this sample may be carry-over from other donors' samples.

The CDR3 sequence is CASSPVGSSYEQYF. CDR3 DNA sequence: TGCGCCAGCAGCCCGGTCGGGAGCTCCTACGAGCAGTACTTC. The genes are TRBV5-1 and TRBJ2-7; the D gene is possibly TRBD2 (6 bases). V dropped 4 bases and J dropped 0 bases, with 11 bases sitting between them. The CDR3 has 14 residues. CDR1 is SGHRS, CDR2 YFSETQ, per germline.

The chain has TRBV5-6 and TRBJ2-7, with D maybe TRBD2 (6 bases). CDR1 SGHDT and CDR2 YYEEEE come from the germline V gene. V lost 4 bases, J lost 2 bases, and 16 bases lay in between. The CDR3 covers 15 residues. The CDR3 bases are TGTGCCAGCAGCGCCCAGACTAGTCTCCCCTACGAGCAGTACTTC. This codes for CASSAQTSLPYEQYF.

This clone was recorded a few times. The J gene is TRBJ1-1, the V gene TRBV7-9; D not certain. Germline values: CDR1 SEHNR, CDR2 FQNEAQ (reference sequence). The CDR3 totals 12 residues. Between the trimmed V and J ends, which lost 5 bases and 7 bases, there was a span of 11 bases. In DNA form, the CDR3 reads TGTGCCAGCAGCCTGCGGGGAATTGAAGCTTTCTTT. It encodes CASSLRGIEAFF.

This chain joins TRBV27 and TRBJ2-1; 10 nucleotides line up with TRBD2. The CDR3 is 15 amino acids. Losses at the gene ends were 0 bases for V and 7 bases for J; bases not matched to a gene: 3. From germline, CDR1 is MNHEY and CDR2 SMNVEV (reference sequence). CDR3 DNA sequence: TGTGCCAGCAGTTTATCCACTAGCGGGGAAAATGAGCAGTTCTTC. Translation gives CASSLSTSGENEQFF.

Concerning this clone: Likely a read error: the CDR3 ends without its conserved phenylalanine or tryptophan. The chain employs TRBV5-1 and TRBJ1-2; D possibly corresponds to TRBD1 (6 bases). CDR1 and CDR2 (germline): SGHRS, YFSETQ. Trimming stripped 2 bases from V and 5 bases from J, with 10 bases between. CDR3 length: 13 residues. DNA of the CDR3: TGCGCCAGCAGCTTAGAGACAGGTTATGGCTACACCTCC. This codes for CASSLETGYGYTS.

The chain combines TRBV18 with TRBJ2-1; D might be TRBD1 (6 bases). Germline V gene sequence: CDR1 KGHSH, CDR2 LQKENI. The V gene lost 2 bases and the J gene lost 8 bases, with 13 bases spanning the gap. The CDR3 runs 14 residues. For the CDR3, the DNA is TGTGCCAGCTCACCAGGCAGGGGTTTTGATGAGCAGTTCTTC. This translates into CASSPGRGFDEQFF.

The chain couples TRBV28 to TRBJ1-1; D is unclear. Trimming took off 7 bases at V and 2 bases at J, with 14 bases between the two ends. CDR1 and CDR2 (germline): MDHEN, SYDVKM. CDR3 size: 14 residues. The CDR3: CASTPTQRNTEAFF. CDR3 DNA: TGTGCCAGCACCCCGACACAAAGAAACACTGAAGCTTTCTTT.

This clone has at least ten counts. CDR3 nucleotide sequence: TGTGCCAGCACTGGGGACAGTCGCTCTGGGGCCAACGTCCTGACTTTC. Protein: CASTGDSRSGANVLTF. The chain combines TRBV2 with TRBJ2-6, with TRBD1 matching over 7 bases. V shed 7 bases, J shed 0 bases, and the junction held 6 bases outside the gene matches. Germline V gene lookup returns CDR1 SNHLY and CDR2 FYNNEI. The CDR3 spans 16 residues.

The rearrangement uses TRBV27 and TRBJ2-3, with a tentative D call TRBD1 (6 bases). CDR3 size: 14 residues. Trimming stripped 3 bases from V and 0 bases from J, with 7 bases between. CDR1 and CDR2 from the germline V gene are MNHEY and SMNVEV (reference sequence). The CDR3 DNA sequence: TGTGCCAGCAGTTTCGGACAGAGCACAGATACGCAGTATTTT. Amino acid sequence: CASSFGQSTDTQYF.

The chain has TRBV6-1 and TRBJ2-3; 9 nucleotides match TRBD1. Per the germline V gene, CDR1 is MNHNS and CDR2 is SASEGT. V shed 9 bases, J shed 5 bases, and the junction held 9 bases outside the gene matches. The CDR3 is 14 residues long. The CDR3 loop is CARQGAHPEDTQYF. CDR3 nucleotide sequence: TGTGCCAGACAGGGGGCGCATCCGGAAGATACGCAGTATTTT.

The chain joins TRBV18 to TRBJ2-4, with no clear D. V was shortened by 3 bases and J by 1 base, with 13 bases between the two germline ends. Germline V gene data show CDR1 as KGHSH and CDR2 as LQKENI. The CDR3 is 16 amino acids. In nucleotides, the CDR3 is TGTGCCAGCTCACCGGTCACCTCCGGGGCCAAAAACATTCAGTACTTC. Encoded protein: CASSPVTSGAKNIQYF.

J is TRBJ2-2 and V is TRBV7-2; TRBD2 matches 11 bases. Germline loops: CDR1 SGHTA, CDR2 FQGNSA. The V and J ends lost 5 bases and 3 bases, in that order; junction bases with no gene match: 5. This CDR3 spans 16 amino acids. Here the CDR3 reads CASSPGTSGYTGELFF. The CDR3 region has the DNA TGTGCCAGCAGCCCGGGGACTAGCGGATACACCGGGGAGCTGTTTTTT.

The J gene is TRBJ2-1, the V gene TRBV15; 9 bases fit TRBD2. Germline V gene data show CDR1 as LNHNV and CDR2 as YYDKDF (reference sequence). With 1 base clipped from V and 5 bases from J, the junction kept 6 bases outside the gene matches. The CDR3 has 16 amino acids. CDR3 loop: CATSRARAGGHNEQFF. CDR3 DNA: TGTGCCACCAGCAGAGCCCGAGCGGGAGGTCACAATGAGCAGTTCTTC.

The rearrangement uses TRBV9 and TRBJ2-1; D gene uncertain. Trimming shortened V by 0 bases and J by 7 bases, and 8 bases separated the two germline ends. CDR1 and CDR2 (germline): SGDLS, YYNGEE. The CDR3 loop spans 13 amino acids. The CDR3 coding sequence is TGTGCCAGCAGCGTAGCTGGGCAGAATGAGCAGTTCTTC. Translating gives CASSVAGQNEQFF.

The genes are TRBV6-1 and TRBJ2-3; 8 bases agree with TRBD2. The germline V gene encodes CDR1 MNHNS and CDR2 SASEGT. The junction had 5 bases not matched to a gene; V was cut back by 2 bases and J by 1 base. The CDR3 sequence is 16 residues long. CDR3 amino acids: CASSERWRGGTDTQYF. CDR3 DNA sequence: TGTGCCAGCAGTGAACGTTGGCGGGGGGGCACAGATACGCAGTATTTT.

This clone was detected a few times. This chain links TRBV5-1 with TRBJ1-1; D unclear. This CDR3 spans 12 amino acids. V lost 6 bases, J lost 6 bases, and 12 bases lay in between. Germline values: CDR1 SGHRS, CDR2 YFSETQ. In DNA, the CDR3 is TGCGCCAGCAAAGAAGAGGGCCCTGAAGCTTTCTTT. Protein sequence: CASKEEGPEAFF.

The sample holds a few counts of this clone. The J gene is TRBJ1-2, the V gene TRBV12-2; the table gives TRBD1 as D, unverified against the DNA. TRBV12-2 is an annotated pseudogene. The CDR3 is 13 residues long. The CDR3 reads CASHSLTGCGYTF. The CDR3 nucleotides read TGTGCAAGTCATTCCTTGACAGGTTGTGGCTACACCTTC.

The gene calls are TRBV21-1 and TRBJ1-1. TRBV21-1 is listed as a pseudogene. The length of the CDR3 is 13 residues. The CDR3 nucleotides are TGTGCCAGCAGGGGATTTATTGGGCAGCGAGCTTTCTTT. As protein: CASRGFIGQRAFF.

This chain joins TRBV7-9 and TRBJ2-7, with a weak D call TRBD2 (6 bases). Trimming stripped 2 bases from V and 4 bases from J, with 18 bases between. The length of the CDR3 is 16 residues. Germline V gene data show CDR1 as SEHNR and CDR2 as FQNEAQ (reference sequence). The CDR3, as DNA: TGTGCCAGCAGCTTATGGGCCGGGAGTGAGGAGTACGAGCAGTACTTC. Translation gives CASSLWAGSEEYEQYF.

This clone was seen a single time. This chain's CDR3 is CASRGPVGELFF. The CDR3 bases are TGTGCCAGCAGAGGGCCCGTCGGGGAGCTGTTTTTT. The chain uses TRBV6-5 and TRBJ2-2, with D uncertain. The CDR3 runs to 12 residues. Looked up from germline, CDR1 is MNHEY and CDR2 is SVGAGI. Trimming pared 6 bases from V and 7 bases from J, leaving 9 bases between.

This clone was found once. A much bigger clone sits one base away, suggesting this may be a read error. This rearrangement joins TRBV28 to TRBJ2-5; D is unclear. The J call is uncertain, as TRBJ2-7 better fits the DNA end. The CDR3 loop spans 13 amino acids. Germline V gene lookup returns CDR1 MDHEN and CDR2 SYDVKM. The CDR3, as DNA: TGTGCCAGCAGCTCAGGACGCTCCTACGAGCAGTACTTC. It yields the protein CASSSGRSYEQYF.